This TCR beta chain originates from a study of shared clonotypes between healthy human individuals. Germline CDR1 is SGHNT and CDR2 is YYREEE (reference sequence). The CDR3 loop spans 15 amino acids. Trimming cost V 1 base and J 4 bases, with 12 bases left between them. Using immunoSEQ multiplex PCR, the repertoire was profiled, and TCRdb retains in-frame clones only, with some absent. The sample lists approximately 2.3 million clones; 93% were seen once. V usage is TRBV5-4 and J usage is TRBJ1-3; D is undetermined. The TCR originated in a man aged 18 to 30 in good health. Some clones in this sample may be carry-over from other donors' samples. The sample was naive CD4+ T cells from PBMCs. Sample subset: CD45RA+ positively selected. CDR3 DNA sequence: TGTGCCAGCAGCTTGACAACGAGTACAGGAAACACCATATATTTT. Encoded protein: CASSLTTSTGNTIYF. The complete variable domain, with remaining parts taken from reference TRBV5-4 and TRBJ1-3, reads ETGVTQSPTHLIKTRGQQVTLRCSSQSGHNTVSWYQQALGQGPQFIFQYYREEENGRGNFPPRFSGLQFPNYSSELNVNALELDDSALYLCASSLTTSTGNTIYFGEGSWLTVV.